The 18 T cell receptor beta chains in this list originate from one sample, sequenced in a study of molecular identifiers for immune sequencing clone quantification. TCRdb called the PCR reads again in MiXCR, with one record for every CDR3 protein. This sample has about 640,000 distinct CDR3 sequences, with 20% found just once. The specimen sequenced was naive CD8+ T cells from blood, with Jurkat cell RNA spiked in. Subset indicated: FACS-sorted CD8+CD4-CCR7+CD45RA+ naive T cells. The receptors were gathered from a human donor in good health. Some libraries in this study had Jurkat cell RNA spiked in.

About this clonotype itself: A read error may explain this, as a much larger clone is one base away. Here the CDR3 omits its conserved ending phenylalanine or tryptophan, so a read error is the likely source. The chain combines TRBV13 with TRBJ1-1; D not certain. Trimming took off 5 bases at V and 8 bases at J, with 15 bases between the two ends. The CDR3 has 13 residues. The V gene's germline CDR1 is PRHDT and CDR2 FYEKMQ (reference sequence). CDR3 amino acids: CASSKDISGEAFY. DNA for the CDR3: TGTGCCAGCAGCAAAGACATAAGCGGCGAAGCTTTCTAT.

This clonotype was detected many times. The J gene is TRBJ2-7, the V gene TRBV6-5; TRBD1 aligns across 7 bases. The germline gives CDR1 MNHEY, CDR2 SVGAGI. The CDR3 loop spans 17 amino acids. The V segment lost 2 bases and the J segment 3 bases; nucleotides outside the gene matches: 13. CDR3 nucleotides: TGTGCCAGCAGTTACACCCCACGTCGACAGGGATTCTACGAGCAGTACTTC. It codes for CASSYTPRRQGFYEQYF.

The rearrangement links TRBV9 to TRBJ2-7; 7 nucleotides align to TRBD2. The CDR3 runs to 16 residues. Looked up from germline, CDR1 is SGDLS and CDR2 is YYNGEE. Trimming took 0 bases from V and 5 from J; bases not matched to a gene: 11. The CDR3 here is CASSVVPGLTLNEQYF. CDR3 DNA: TGTGCCAGCAGCGTAGTTCCGGGACTAACACTTAACGAGCAGTACTTC.

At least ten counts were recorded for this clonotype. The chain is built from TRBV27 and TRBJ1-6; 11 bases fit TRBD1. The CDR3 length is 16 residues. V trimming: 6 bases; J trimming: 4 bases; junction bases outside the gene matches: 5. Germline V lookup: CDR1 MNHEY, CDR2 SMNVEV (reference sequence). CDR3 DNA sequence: TGTGCCAGCAGGGACAGGGGGCCCGGTTATAATTCACCCCTCCACTTT. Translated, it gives CASRDRGPGYNSPLHF.

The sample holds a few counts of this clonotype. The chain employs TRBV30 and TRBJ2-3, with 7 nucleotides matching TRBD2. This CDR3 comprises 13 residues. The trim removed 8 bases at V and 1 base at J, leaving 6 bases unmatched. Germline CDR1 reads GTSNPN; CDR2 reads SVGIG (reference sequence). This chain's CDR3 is CAREGFGTDTQYF. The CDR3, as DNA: TGTGCCAGGGAGGGATTTGGCACAGATACGCAGTATTTT.

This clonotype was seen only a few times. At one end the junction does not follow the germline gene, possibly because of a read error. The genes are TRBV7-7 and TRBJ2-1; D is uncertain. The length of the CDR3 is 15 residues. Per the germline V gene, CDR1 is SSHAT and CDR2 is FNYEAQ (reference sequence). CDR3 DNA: TGTGCTAGCAGCTTAGCCTCTCCCCCGGCCGATGAGCAGTTCTTC. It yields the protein CASSLASPPADEQFF.

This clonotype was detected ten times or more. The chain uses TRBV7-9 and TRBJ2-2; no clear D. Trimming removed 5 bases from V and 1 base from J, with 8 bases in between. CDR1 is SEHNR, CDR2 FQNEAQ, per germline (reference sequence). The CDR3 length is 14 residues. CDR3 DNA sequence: TGTGCCAGCAGCCGAAATGAGAACACCGGGGAGCTGTTTTTT. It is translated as CASSRNENTGELFF.

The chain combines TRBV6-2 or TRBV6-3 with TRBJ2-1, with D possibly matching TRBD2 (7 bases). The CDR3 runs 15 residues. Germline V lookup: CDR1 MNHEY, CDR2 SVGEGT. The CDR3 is CVTEGGTSAHNEQFF. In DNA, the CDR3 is TGTGTCACGGAGGGGGGGACCTCAGCTCACAATGAGCAGTTCTTC.

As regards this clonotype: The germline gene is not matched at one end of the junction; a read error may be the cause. CDR3 sequence: CASSFIGSGSTIYF. The CDR3 DNA is TGTGCCAGCAGCTTCATCGGGAGTGGAAGCACCATATATTTT. V is TRBV11-2 and J is TRBJ1-3; the D is unclear. In germline, CDR1 is SGHAT, CDR2 FQNNGV. The CDR3 loop spans 14 amino acids.

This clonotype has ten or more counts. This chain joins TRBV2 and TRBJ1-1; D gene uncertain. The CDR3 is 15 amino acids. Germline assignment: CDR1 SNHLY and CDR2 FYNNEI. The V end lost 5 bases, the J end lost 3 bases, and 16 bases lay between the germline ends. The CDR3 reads CASSSGIQTDTEAFF. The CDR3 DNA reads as TGTGCCAGCAGTTCGGGCATTCAAACCGACACTGAAGCTTTCTTT.

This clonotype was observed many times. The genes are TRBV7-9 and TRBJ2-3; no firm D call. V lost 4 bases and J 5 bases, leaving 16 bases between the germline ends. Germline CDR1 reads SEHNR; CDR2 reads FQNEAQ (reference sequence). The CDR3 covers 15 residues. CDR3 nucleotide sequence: TGTGCCAGCAGCTACAGCGAAACGAGCTTAGATACGCAGTATTTT. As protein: CASSYSETSLDTQYF.

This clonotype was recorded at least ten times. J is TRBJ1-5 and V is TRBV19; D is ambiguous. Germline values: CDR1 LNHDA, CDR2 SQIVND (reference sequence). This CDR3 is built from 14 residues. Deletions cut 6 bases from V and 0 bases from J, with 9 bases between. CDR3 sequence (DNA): TGTGCCAGTAGAGAACAGTTTAGCAATCAGCCCCAGCATTTT. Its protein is CASREQFSNQPQHF.

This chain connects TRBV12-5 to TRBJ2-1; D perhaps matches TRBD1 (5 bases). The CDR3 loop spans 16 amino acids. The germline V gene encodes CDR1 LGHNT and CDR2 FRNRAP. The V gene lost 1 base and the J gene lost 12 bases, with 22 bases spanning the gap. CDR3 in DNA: TGTGCTAGTGGTTTGGATGCGGAGCAAGGGGCAGGTGTGCAGTTCTTC. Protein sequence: CASGLDAEQGAGVQFF. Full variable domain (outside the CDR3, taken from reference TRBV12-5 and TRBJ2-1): DARVTQTPRHKVTEMGQEVTMRCQPILGHNTVFWYRQTMMQGLELLAYFRNRAPLDDSGMPKDRFSAEMPDATLATLKIQPSEPRDSAVYFCASGLDAEQGAGVQFFGPGTRLTVL.

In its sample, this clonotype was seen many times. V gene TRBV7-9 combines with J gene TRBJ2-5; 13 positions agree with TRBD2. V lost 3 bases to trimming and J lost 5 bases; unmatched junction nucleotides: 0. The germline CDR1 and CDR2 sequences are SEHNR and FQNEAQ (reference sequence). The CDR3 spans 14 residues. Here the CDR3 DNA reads TGTGCCAGCAGCTTGGGACTAGCGGGGGAGACCCAGTACTTC. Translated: CASSLGLAGETQYF.

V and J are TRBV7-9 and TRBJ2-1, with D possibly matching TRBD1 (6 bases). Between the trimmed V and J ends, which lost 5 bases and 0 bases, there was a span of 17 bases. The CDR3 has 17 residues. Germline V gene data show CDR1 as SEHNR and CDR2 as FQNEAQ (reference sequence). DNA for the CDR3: TGTGCCAGCAGCCCCCCGATGGACAGTTACTCCTACAATGAGCAGTTCTTC. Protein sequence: CASSPPMDSYSYNEQFF.

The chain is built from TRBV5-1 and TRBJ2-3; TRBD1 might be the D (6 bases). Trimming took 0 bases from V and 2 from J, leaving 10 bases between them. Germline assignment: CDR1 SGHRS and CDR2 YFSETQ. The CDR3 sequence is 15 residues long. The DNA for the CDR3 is TGCGCCAGCAGCTTGGAACAGGGAGACACAGATACGCAGTATTTT. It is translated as CASSLEQGDTDTQYF. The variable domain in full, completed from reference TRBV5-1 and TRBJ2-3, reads KAGVTQTPRYLIKTRGQQVTLSCSPISGHRSVSWYQQTPGQGLQFLFEYFSETQRNKGNFPGRFSGRQFSNSRSEMNVSTLELGDSALYLCASSLEQGDTDTQYFGPGTRLTVL.

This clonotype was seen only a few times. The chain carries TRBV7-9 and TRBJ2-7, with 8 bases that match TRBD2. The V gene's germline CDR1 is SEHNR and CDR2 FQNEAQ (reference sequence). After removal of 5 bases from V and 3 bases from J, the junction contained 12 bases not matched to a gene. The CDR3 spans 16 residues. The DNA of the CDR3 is TGTGCCAGCAGCCCTCCCGGGACTAGTAGTTGCTACGAGCAGTACTTC. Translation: CASSPPGTSSCYEQYF.

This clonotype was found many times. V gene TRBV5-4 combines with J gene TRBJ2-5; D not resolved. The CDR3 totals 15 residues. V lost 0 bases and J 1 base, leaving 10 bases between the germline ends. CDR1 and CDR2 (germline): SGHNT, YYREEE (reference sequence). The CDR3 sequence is CASSLDQAPQETQYF. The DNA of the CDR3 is TGTGCCAGCAGCTTGGATCAGGCCCCCCAAGAGACCCAGTACTTC.